A selection of T cell receptor beta chains follows, all from one sample in a study of cytomegalovirus exposure and HLA in healthy donors. The table came from immunoSEQ multiplex PCR; TCRdb's copy has only in-frame clones and leaves some out. This listing includes some 47,000 clones. Sequencing used PBMCs. These receptors came from a woman in her 40s in good health and CMV-seronegative. The CDR3 runs from the conserved cysteine through the conserved F or W. The D gene is left open where the match is weak.

d_gene	v_gene	j_gene	CDR3nt	CDR3aa
NA	TRBV5-1	TRBJ1-6	TGCGCCAGCAGCCGCACGGCTGGGGGGAGGGGAAATTCACCCCTCCACTTT	CASSRTAGGRGNSPLHF
NA	TRBV6-5	TRBJ1-4	TGTGCCAGCAGTTACCCCGTGGGGCTGATGAATGAAAAACTGTTTTTT	CASSYPVGLMNEKLFF
NA	TRBV27	TRBJ1-4	TGTGCCAGCAGTTCAGTCATTACTGAAAAACTGTTTTTT	CASSSVITEKLFF
NA	TRBV13	TRBJ2-7	TGTGCCAGCAGCTCCAGGGCCCATTACTACGAGCAGTACTTC	CASSSRAHYYEQYF
TRBD1	TRBV15	TRBJ2-5	TGTGCCACCAGCGAAAGGACAGGGGGCCAAGAGACCCAGTACTTC	CATSERTGGQETQYF
NA	TRBV27	TRBJ1-1	TGTGCCAGCAGTTTTGGAGGGGCCCCCCAATTGAACACTGAAGCTTTCTTT	CASSFGGAPQLNTEAFF
NA	TRBV20-1	TRBJ1-1	TGCAGTGCTAGATCCGCGGTTGAAGCTTTCTTT	CSARSAVEAFF
TRBD2	TRBV4-2	TRBJ2-1	TGTGCCAGCAGCCCCGTGACTAGCGACTACAATGAGCAGTTCTTC	CASSPVTSDYNEQFF
TRBD1	TRBV5-4	TRBJ1-5	TGTGCCAGCAGCTCTCAGGGGGACCATCAGCCCCAGCATTTT	CASSSQGDHQPQHF
TRBD2	TRBV5-1	TRBJ2-1	TGCGCCAGCAGCCTCAGGGGGGGGACTAGCGTTACCGACAATGAGCAGTTCTTC	CASSLRGGTSVTDNEQFF
NA	TRBV29-1	TRBJ2-7	TGCAGCGTTGAGGGGTTAGGGGGATTCTACGAGCAGTACTTC	CSVEGLGGFYEQYF
NA	TRBV18	TRBJ1-5	TGTGCCAGCTCACTGGCCCCCGTTCACAGGGCTCAGCCCCAGCATTTT	CASSLAPVHRAQPQHF
NA	TRBV7-9	TRBJ1-3	TGTGCCAGCAGCTTAACAGACTCTGGAAACACCATATATTTT	CASSLTDSGNTIYF
TRBD1	TRBV5-1	TRBJ2-5	TGCGCCAGCAGCTTGCTAGGGACAGGGGCTCGAGAGACCCAGTACTTC	CASSLLGTGARETQYF
TRBD2	TRBV6-5	TRBJ2-1	TGTGCCAGCAGTTACTCGGGGACTAGCCACCCCAATGAGCAGTTCTTC	CASSYSGTSHPNEQFF
NA	TRBV6-6	TRBJ1-2	TGTGCCAGCAGTTATGCCGCAGGGATGAGAGGCTACACCTTC	CASSYAAGMRGYTF
NA	TRBV7-6	TRBJ1-1	TGTGCCAGCAGCTTAGACGGGGGGCGTAGCACTGAAGCTTTCTTT	CASSLDGGRSTEAFF
NA	TRBV28	TRBJ1-2	TGTGCCAGCACCCCCCAAGCGGTTCACTATGGCTACACCTTC	CASTPQAVHYGYTF
NA	TRBV29-1	TRBJ1-4	TGCAGCGTCGCACAGCGGCCAACTAATGAAAAACTGTTTTTT	CSVAQRPTNEKLFF
TRBD1	TRBV27	TRBJ1-5	TGTGCCAGCAGTTTGACAGGGAACAATCAGCCCCAGCATTTT	CASSLTGNNQPQHF
TRBD1	TRBV6-5	TRBJ1-1	TGTGCCAGCAGTTACCAGGTCGCACAGGGGGCTGAAGCTTTCTTT	CASSYQVAQGAEAFF
NA	TRBV29-1	TRBJ1-1	TGCAGCGTTGACACTCGGGGTTTAATGACTGAAGCTTTCTTT	CSVDTRGLMTEAFF
NA	TRBV5-1	TRBJ2-3	TGCGCCAGCAGCCTCGGACAGCCAGATACGCAGTATTTT	CASSLGQPDTQYF
NA	TRBV18	TRBJ2-6	TGTGCCAGCTCAAATACAGGGAGCGGGGCCAACGTCCTGACTTTC	CASSNTGSGANVLTF
TRBD2	TRBV6-1	TRBJ2-5	TGTGCCAGCAGTGAAACTAGCGGGCCCCAAGAGACCCAGTACTTC	CASSETSGPQETQYF
NA	TRBV29-1	TRBJ2-1	TGCAGCGGGGGGGAGGCCTACAATGAGCAGTTCTTC	CSGGEAYNEQFF
NA	TRBV6-5	TRBJ1-2	TGTGTCAGCAGTTACCGCGGGACCGACTATGGCTACACCTTC	CVSSYRGTDYGYTF
TRBD2	TRBV6-5	TRBJ2-7	TGTGCCAGCAGTTACACCGGGACTAGCGCCTACGAGCAGTACTTC	CASSYTGTSAYEQYF
TRBD1	TRBV2	TRBJ2-7	TGTGCCAGCAGTGAGCAGGGGGAGAGCGAGCAGTACTTC	CASSEQGESEQYF
TRBD1	TRBV5-1	TRBJ2-5	TGCGCCAGCAGCTTGGGAGGGACAGCAGAGACCCAGTACTTC	CASSLGGTAETQYF
TRBD1	TRBV4-1	TRBJ1-5	TGCGCCAGCAGCCAAGAGGACAGGGGGTCCAATCAGCCCCAGCATTTT	CASSQEDRGSNQPQHF
NA	TRBV6-1	TRBJ1-5	TGTGCCAGCGCCCTGAGGAGGGCAAGCAATCAGCCCCAGCATTTT	CASALRRASNQPQHF
NA	TRBV6-5	TRBJ2-1	TGTGCCAGCAGGTGGACTGCTAACAATGAGCAGTTCTTC	CASRWTANNEQFF
NA	TRBV18	TRBJ2-7	TGTGCCAGCTCAGAAACAGGGCACGAGCAGTACTTC	CASSETGHEQYF
TRBD2	TRBV4-1	TRBJ2-1	TGCGCCAGCAGCCAAGGACTAGCGGGGGGACCCTACAATGAGCAGTTCTTC	CASSQGLAGGPYNEQFF